These T cell receptor beta chains were read from a single sample in a study of T cell responses to AZD1222 COVID-19 vaccine. Sequenced by immunoSEQ multiplex PCR; TCRdb stores in-frame clones only, minus some. The sample yields under 200,000 clones, around 90% seen once. Sample: peripheral blood, taken 28 days after the second AZD1222 dose. The receptors derive from an adult who received the AZD1222 COVID-19 vaccine. The CDR3 runs from the conserved cysteine through the conserved F or W. A D gene is named only where the DNA matches it firmly. Expanded clones are given a class, and other clones once, few, many or no size at all.

V: TRBV19
J: TRBJ2-7
D: TRBD2
size: NA
DNA: TGTGCCAGTAGACTAGCGGGATTAAGCGCGTACGAGCAGTACTTC
CDR3: CASRLAGLSAYEQYF

V: TRBV4-1
J: TRBJ2-3
D: NA
size: NA
DNA: TGCGCCAGCAGCCAAGTACTAGGACACACAGATACGCAGTATTTT
CDR3: CASSQVLGHTDTQYF

V: TRBV24-1
J: TRBJ2-3
D: NA
size: NA
DNA: TGTGCCACCAGAACCTCGGGACGCCTCCTTGATACGCAGTATTTT
CDR3: CATRTSGRLLDTQYF

V: TRBV6-5
J: TRBJ1-2
D: NA
size: NA
DNA: TGTGCCAGCAGTCCCGGGGGGATTGGTGGCTACACCTTC
CDR3: CASSPGGIGGYTF

V: TRBV6-5
J: TRBJ2-7
D: TRBD2
size: NA
DNA: TGTGCCAGCAGCTTTCTAGCGGGAGGCCCCTACGAGCAGTACTTC
CDR3: CASSFLAGGPYEQYF

V: TRBV7-2
J: TRBJ2-5
D: TRBD2
size: NA
DNA: TGTGCCAGCAGCTTTAGCGGGATTCCAAAAGAGACCCAGTACTTC
CDR3: CASSFSGIPKETQYF

V: TRBV7-2
J: TRBJ2-3
D: NA
size: NA
DNA: TGTGCCAGCAGCTTAGCGGTGGAAGATACGCAGTATTTT
CDR3: CASSLAVEDTQYF

V: TRBV7-2
J: TRBJ1-5
D: TRBD1
size: NA
DNA: TGTGCCAGCAGCTTAGGAGGGACAGGGGTGGAGCAGCCCCAGCATTTT
CDR3: CASSLGGTGVEQPQHF

V: TRBV27
J: TRBJ2-1
D: TRBD2
size: few
DNA: TGTGCCAGCAGCCCCCGGGCTAGCGGGCCGCAGTTCTTC
CDR3: CASSPRASGPQFF

V: TRBV14
J: TRBJ1-1
D: NA
size: NA
DNA: TGTGCCAGCAGCCAAGGGGCAAACCCGGGAGCTTTCTTT
CDR3: CASSQGANPGAFF

V: TRBV6-5
J: TRBJ1-2
D: NA
size: few
DNA: TGTGCCAGCGCCCGTCAGGGGTCTAATAACTATGGCTACACCTTC
CDR3: CASARQGSNNYGYTF